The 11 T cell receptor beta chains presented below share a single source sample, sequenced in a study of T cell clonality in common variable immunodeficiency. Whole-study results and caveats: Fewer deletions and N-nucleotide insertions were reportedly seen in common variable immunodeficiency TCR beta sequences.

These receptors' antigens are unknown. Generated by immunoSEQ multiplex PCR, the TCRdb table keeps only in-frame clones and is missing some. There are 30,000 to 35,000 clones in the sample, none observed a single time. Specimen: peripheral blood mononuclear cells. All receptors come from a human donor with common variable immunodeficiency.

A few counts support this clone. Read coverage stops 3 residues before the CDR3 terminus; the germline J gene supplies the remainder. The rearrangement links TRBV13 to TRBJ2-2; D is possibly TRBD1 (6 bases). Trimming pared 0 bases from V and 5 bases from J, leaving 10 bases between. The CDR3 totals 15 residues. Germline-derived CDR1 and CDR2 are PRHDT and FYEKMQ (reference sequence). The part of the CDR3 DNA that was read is TGTGCCAGCAGCTTAGGCCTCAGGGGAACCGGGGAG. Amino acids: CASSLGLRGTGE. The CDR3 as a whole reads CASSLGLRGTGELFF.

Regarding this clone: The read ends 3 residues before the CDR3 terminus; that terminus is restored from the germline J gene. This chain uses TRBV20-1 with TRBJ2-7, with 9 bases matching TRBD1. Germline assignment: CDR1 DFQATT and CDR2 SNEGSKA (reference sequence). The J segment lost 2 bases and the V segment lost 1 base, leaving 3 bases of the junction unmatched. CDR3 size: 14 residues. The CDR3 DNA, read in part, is TGCAGTGCTAGAGGGGGACAGGGCGCCTACGAG. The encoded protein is CSARGGQGAYE. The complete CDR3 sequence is CSARGGQGAYEQYF.

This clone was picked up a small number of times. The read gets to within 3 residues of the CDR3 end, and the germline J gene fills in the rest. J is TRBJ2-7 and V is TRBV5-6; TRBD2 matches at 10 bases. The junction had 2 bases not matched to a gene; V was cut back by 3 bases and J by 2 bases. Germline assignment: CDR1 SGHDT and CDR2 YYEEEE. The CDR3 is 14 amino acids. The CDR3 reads CASSWTSGPYEQYF. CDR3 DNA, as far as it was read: TGTGCCAGCAGCTGGACTAGCGGACCCTACGAG.

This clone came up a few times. The sequenced CDR3 bases are TGCAGCGTGCTGGGACAGGGGGTTTATGGC. The encoded protein is CSVLGQGVYG. The complete CDR3 reads CSVLGQGVYGYTF. V is TRBV29-1 and J is TRBJ1-2; 11 bases are shared with TRBD1. The CDR3 goes on 3 residues after the read ends, and that part is filled in from the germline J gene. J lost 5 bases, V lost 6 bases, and 5 bases had no gene match. This CDR3 region has 13 residues. Germline V gene data show CDR1 as SQVTM and CDR2 as ANQGSEA.

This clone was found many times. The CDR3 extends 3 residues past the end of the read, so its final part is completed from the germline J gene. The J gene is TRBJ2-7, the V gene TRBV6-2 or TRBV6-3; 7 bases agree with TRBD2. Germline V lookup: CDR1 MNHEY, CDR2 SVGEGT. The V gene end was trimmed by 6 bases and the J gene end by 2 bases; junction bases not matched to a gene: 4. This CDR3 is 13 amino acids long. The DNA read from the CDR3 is TGTGCCAGCAGGCCTGGACTAGCCTACGAG. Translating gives CASRPGLAYE. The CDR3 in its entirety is CASRPGLAYEQYF.

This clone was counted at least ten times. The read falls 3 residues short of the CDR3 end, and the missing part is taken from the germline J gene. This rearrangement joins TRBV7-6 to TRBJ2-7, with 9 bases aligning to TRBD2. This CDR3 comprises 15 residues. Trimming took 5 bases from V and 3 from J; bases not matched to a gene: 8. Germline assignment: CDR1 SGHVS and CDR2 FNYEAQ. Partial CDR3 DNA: TGTGCCAGCAGCCAGACTAGCGGAGGACTCTACGAG. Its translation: CASSQTSGGLYE. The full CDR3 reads CASSQTSGGLYEQYF.

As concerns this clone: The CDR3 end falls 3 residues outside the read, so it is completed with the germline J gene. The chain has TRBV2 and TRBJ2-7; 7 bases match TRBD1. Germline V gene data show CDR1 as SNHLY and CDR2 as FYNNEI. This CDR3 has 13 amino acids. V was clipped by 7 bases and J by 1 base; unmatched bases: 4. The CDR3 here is CASTGTASYEQYF. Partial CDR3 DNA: TGTGCCAGCACCGGGACAGCGTCCTACGAG.

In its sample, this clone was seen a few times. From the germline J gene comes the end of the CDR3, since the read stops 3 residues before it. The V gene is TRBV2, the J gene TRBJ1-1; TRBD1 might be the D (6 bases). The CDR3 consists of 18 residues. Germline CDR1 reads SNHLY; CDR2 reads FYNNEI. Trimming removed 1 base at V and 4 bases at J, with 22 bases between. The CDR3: CASSEERDTGFDRTEAFF. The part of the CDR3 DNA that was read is TGTGCCAGCAGTGAAGAAAGGGACACCGGGTTTGATCGCACTGAA.

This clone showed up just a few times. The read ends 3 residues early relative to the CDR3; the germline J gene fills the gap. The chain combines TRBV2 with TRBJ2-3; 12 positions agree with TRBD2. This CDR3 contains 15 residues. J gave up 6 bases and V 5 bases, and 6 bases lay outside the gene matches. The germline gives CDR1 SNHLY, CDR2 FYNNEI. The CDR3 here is CASSPTSGRLDTQYF. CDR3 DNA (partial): TGTGCCAGCAGTCCTACTAGCGGGAGGCTGGATACG.

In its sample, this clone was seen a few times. The covered CDR3 bases are TGTGCCAGTAAGGCAGGCACATGGTATGGC. It translates to CASKAGTWYG. The whole CDR3 is CASKAGTWYGYTF. This chain links TRBV19 with TRBJ1-2, with no clear D. The CDR3 goes on 3 residues after the read ends, and that part is filled in from the germline J gene. V lost 7 bases to trimming and J lost 5 bases, with 14 bases between them. Germline CDR1 and CDR2: LNHDA and SQIVND (reference sequence). The CDR3 covers 13 residues.

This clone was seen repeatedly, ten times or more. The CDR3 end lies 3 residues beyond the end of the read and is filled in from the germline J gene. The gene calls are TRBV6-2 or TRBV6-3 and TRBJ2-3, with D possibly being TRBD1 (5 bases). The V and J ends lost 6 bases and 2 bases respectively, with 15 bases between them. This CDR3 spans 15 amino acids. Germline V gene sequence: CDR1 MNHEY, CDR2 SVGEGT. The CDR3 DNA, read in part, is TGTGCCAGCAGGGAGTTAGGCAGGGCCACAGATACG. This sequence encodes CASRELGRATDT. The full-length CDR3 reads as CASRELGRATDTQYF.